The T cell receptor beta chain under discussion was sequenced for a study of CD4 and CD8 cells across lung adenocarcinoma regions. MiXCR was run by TCRdb on the PCR reads, yielding one entry per CDR3 protein. The sample contains approximately 19,000 distinct CDR3 sequences, approximately 49% of which appear only once. Donors had localized lung adenocarcinoma, a non-small cell lung cancer. Concerning this clonotype: Sequence at one end of the junction differs from germline and may be a read error.

Looked up from germline, CDR1 is MNHNS and CDR2 is SASEGT. The CDR3 runs 15 residues. V gene TRBV6-1 combines with J gene TRBJ2-3, with a tentative D call TRBD2 (6 bases). The sequencing sample was made of CD8+ T cells from the center of a lung tumor. This receptor was identified in a female donor with lung adenocarcinoma. The CD4 and CD8 labels of this study may be unreliable. The chain's CDR3 is CASSAGQGTTDTQYF. CDR3 bases: TGTGCCAGCAGCGCGGGGCAGGGAACCACAGATACGCAGTATTTC.